Shown below are 27 T cell receptor beta chains from a single sample sequenced in a study of beta chain features in type 1 diabetes. General observations from the study: TCRB CDR3 length was moderately but significantly reduced in all four CD4+ subsets of Type 1 diabetes patients.

Their antigens are not known. Expressed TCRB transcripts were sequenced after all isolated RNA was converted to cDNA. Sequenced by immunoSEQ multiplex PCR; TCRdb stores in-frame clones only, minus some. The sample has about 160,000 clones; roughly 7.1% are singletons. The specimen was central memory CD4+ T cells from blood. These receptor sequences come from a woman in her thirties or forties with type 1 diabetes.

V gene TRBV4-1 combines with J gene TRBJ2-3; 8 bases are shared with TRBD1. The germline gives CDR1 MGHRA, CDR2 YSYEKL. The CDR3 totals 13 residues. J gave up 6 bases and V 4 bases, and 3 bases lay outside the gene matches. As DNA, the CDR3 is TGCGCCAGCAGCCGTTACAGGGGGGATACGCAGTATTTT. Translating gives CASSRYRGDTQYF.

This chain links TRBV14 with TRBJ1-2; 7 bases are a match to TRBD1. This CDR3 comprises 13 residues. V lost 4 bases to trimming and J lost 3 bases; unmatched junction nucleotides: 2. Germline CDR1 and CDR2: SGHDN and FVKESK. The CDR3 is CASSPGTDYGYTF. The DNA of the CDR3 is TGTGCCAGCAGCCCCGGGACAGACTATGGCTACACCTTC.

The J gene is TRBJ1-1, the V gene TRBV9; no definite D call. V was shortened by 0 bases and J by 11 bases, with 14 bases between the two germline ends. This CDR3 is built from 13 residues. The germline V gene has CDR1 SGDLS and CDR2 YYNGEE. CDR3 amino acids: CASSVESRMPAFF. In DNA, the CDR3 is TGTGCCAGCAGCGTAGAGTCTAGAATGCCGGCTTTCTTT.

This clone was counted between two and nine times. V and J are TRBV29-1 and TRBJ1-2; D is ambiguous. V was cut by 6 bases and J by 5 bases, with 10 bases left in between. CDR1 SQVTM and CDR2 ANQGSEA come from the germline V gene. There are 11 residues in the CDR3. The CDR3 DNA sequence: TGCAGCGTCCTATACAGTTATGGCTACACCTTC. Protein sequence: CSVLYSYGYTF.

V and J are TRBV7-2 and TRBJ1-2; possibly TRBD1 for D (6 bases). The CDR3 is made up of 13 amino acids. V lost 6 bases to trimming and J lost 6 bases, with 14 bases between them. Germline values: CDR1 SGHTA, CDR2 FQGNSA. In DNA, the CDR3 is TGTGCCAGCAGTTATAAACAGGGAGATGGCTACACCTTC. Translating it yields CASSYKQGDGYTF.

The genes are TRBV11-3 and TRBJ2-5; a weak D match, TRBD2 (6 bases). Trimming pared 5 bases from V and 9 bases from J, leaving 13 bases between. CDR1 SGHNT and CDR2 YENEEA come from the germline V gene. The CDR3 runs to 12 residues. The DNA of the CDR3 is TGTGCCAGCAGCGGCGAACGCGGGGCCCAGTACTTC. This gives the protein CASSGERGAQYF.

This clone was seen a few times. The rearrangement uses TRBV13 and TRBJ2-5, with 8 bases lining up with TRBD1. The V gene end was trimmed by 4 bases and the J gene end by 5 bases; junction bases not matched to a gene: 9. From germline, CDR1 is PRHDT and CDR2 FYEKMQ (reference sequence). The CDR3 extends over 15 amino acids. The CDR3 nucleotides read TGTGCCAGCAGCTATAGGACAGGGAGGTTGGAGACCCAGTACTTC. Protein sequence: CASSYRTGRLETQYF.

The rearrangement uses TRBV28 and TRBJ2-7; 10 bases match TRBD1. V trimming: 2 bases; J trimming: 7 bases; junction bases outside the gene matches: 8. The germline CDR1 and CDR2 sequences are MDHEN and SYDVKM. The CDR3 runs to 15 residues. The CDR3 protein is CASSLARQGAGEQYF. CDR3 DNA: TGTGCCAGCAGTTTAGCCCGACAGGGGGCTGGGGAGCAGTACTTC.

V gene TRBV28 combines with J gene TRBJ1-2; 7 nucleotides align to TRBD1. The V gene's germline CDR1 is MDHEN and CDR2 SYDVKM. The CDR3 consists of 13 residues. The ends lost 5 bases at V and 7 bases at J; junction bases unmatched: 7. CDR3 residues: CASSPTGRPGYTF. The CDR3 bases are TGTGCCAGCAGTCCGACAGGGAGGCCTGGCTACACCTTC.

This clone was recorded a few times. The chain uses TRBV28 and TRBJ1-1; unclear D gene. The CDR3 runs 11 residues. Germline V gives CDR1 MDHEN, CDR2 SYDVKM. V lost 6 bases to trimming and J lost 14 bases, with 16 bases between them. The CDR3 DNA is TGTGCCAGCAGCCTGACAACCCTAGCATTCTTT. Amino acid sequence: CASSLTTLAFF.

This clone was detected only once. V usage is TRBV10-3 and J usage is TRBJ2-1; no firm D call. Germline loops: CDR1 ENHRY, CDR2 SYGVKD. The CDR3 spans 13 residues. V was clipped by 4 bases and J by 5 bases, with 9 bases between them. CDR3 amino acids: CAISASVDNEQFF. The CDR3 bases are TGTGCCATCAGTGCCTCGGTGGACAATGAGCAGTTCTTC.

This chain connects TRBV6-8 to TRBJ1-4, with D perhaps TRBD1 (6 bases). This CDR3 contains 14 residues. Germline V gives CDR1 MNHGY, CDR2 SAAAGT. V was trimmed by 5 bases and J by 2 bases, leaving 9 bases between them. The CDR3, as DNA: TGTGCCAGCAGTCTCCAGGGGACTAATGAAAAACTGTTTTTT. This sequence encodes CASSLQGTNEKLFF.

The rearrangement links TRBV9 to TRBJ2-3; tentative D call: TRBD2 (7 bases). CDR3 size: 16 residues. V was clipped by 3 bases and J by 2 bases, with 16 bases between them. CDR1 is SGDLS, CDR2 YYNGEE, per germline. The CDR3 here is CASSATGGLITDTQYF. The CDR3 nucleotides read TGTGCCAGCAGCGCTACGGGGGGCCTGATCACAGATACGCAGTATTTT. Together with reference TRBV9 and TRBJ2-3, the CDR3 gives the full variable domain: DSGVTQTPKHLITATGQRVTLRCSPRSGDLSVYWYQQSLDQGLQFLIQYYNGEERAKGNILERFSAQQFPDLHSELNLSSLELGDSALYFCASSATGGLITDTQYFGPGTRLTVL.

This clone was recorded a few times. This chain joins TRBV19 and TRBJ1-1; the D gene is possibly TRBD1 (5 bases). The CDR3 runs to 13 residues. CDR1 is LNHDA and CDR2 is SQIVND in the germline V gene (reference sequence). The V end lost 5 bases, the J end lost 4 bases, and 11 bases lay between the germline ends. In nucleotides, the CDR3 is TGTGCCAGTAGTCGAAGGGGAATCACTGAAGCTTTCTTT. Translation: CASSRRGITEAFF.

The chain recombines TRBV11-2 with TRBJ1-1; D is perhaps TRBD1 (5 bases). The germline V gene has CDR1 SGHAT and CDR2 FQNNGV. V was shortened by 1 base and J by 0 bases, with 6 bases between the two germline ends. This CDR3 comprises 14 residues. DNA for the CDR3: TGTGCCAGCAGCTTAGCCAGGGTGAACACTGAAGCTTTCTTT. Translation: CASSLARVNTEAFF.

This clone appeared a few times. The rearrangement links TRBV4-3 to TRBJ2-3, with D perhaps matching TRBD2 (6 bases). This CDR3 has 15 amino acids. CDR1 and CDR2 from the germline V gene are LGHNA and YSLEER. V was cut by 1 base and J by 6 bases, with 14 bases left in between. CDR3 protein: CASSQVRSAGDTQYF. In DNA, the CDR3 is TGCGCCAGCAGCCAAGTGAGGTCCGCGGGGGATACGCAGTATTTT.

This clone was detected a few times. This rearrangement joins TRBV6-1 to TRBJ2-7; D gene uncertain. The CDR3 totals 11 residues. The germline V and J ends were trimmed by 4 bases and 4 bases, with 5 bases remaining between them. The germline V gene encodes CDR1 MNHNS and CDR2 SASEGT. CDR3 sequence reads: CASSVRYEQYF. In DNA, the CDR3 is TGTGCCAGCAGTGTGAGGTACGAGCAGTACTTC.

This clone was seen a handful of times. In nucleotides, the CDR3 is TGCGCCAGCAGCTTTCTCGCGGGGGTTTCCTACAATGAGCAGTTCTTC. Amino acids: CASSFLAGVSYNEQFF. The chain combines TRBV5-1 with TRBJ2-1; 7 nucleotides match TRBD2. The CDR3 has 16 residues. The ends lost 2 bases at V and 1 base at J; junction bases unmatched: 6. Germline CDR1 is SGHRS and CDR2 is YFSETQ.

This clone was seen once. The gene calls are TRBV7-3 and TRBJ1-4; 9 nucleotides match TRBD1. This CDR3 contains 13 residues. Germline V gene lookup returns CDR1 SGHTA and CDR2 FQGTGA. V lost 5 bases, J lost 10 bases, and 5 bases stayed unmatched. The CDR3 is CASSGRTGVKLFF. For the CDR3, the DNA is TGTGCCAGCAGCGGACGGACAGGGGTAAAACTGTTTTTT.

CDR3 in DNA: TGTGCCAGCAGCGTAGGGGTAGGGGAACTGGCTTTCTTT. Residues: CASSVGVGELAFF. The rearrangement links TRBV9 to TRBJ1-1, with D possibly being TRBD1 (5 bases). Looked up from germline, CDR1 is SGDLS and CDR2 is YYNGEE. The CDR3 loop spans 13 amino acids. Trimming took off 0 bases at V and 11 bases at J, with 14 bases between the two ends.

The gene calls are TRBV7-8 and TRBJ2-7; 8 nucleotides match TRBD1. The CDR3 is 15 residues long. V trimming: 5 bases; J trimming: 0 bases; junction bases outside the gene matches: 6. Germline loops: CDR1 SGHVS, CDR2 FQNEAQ. CDR3 sequence: CASSRTGLGSYEQYF. CDR3 sequence (DNA): TGTGCCAGCAGCCGGACAGGGTTGGGCTCCTACGAGCAGTACTTC.

This clone occurred a few times. The chain is built from TRBV7-8 and TRBJ1-1, with 7 positions matching TRBD1. V dropped 5 bases and J dropped 3; count of bases not matched to a gene: 9. The CDR3 is 15 amino acids. Germline-derived CDR1 and CDR2 are SGHVS and FQNEAQ. CDR3 sequence reads: CASSPWTGGDTEAFF. The CDR3 DNA reads as TGTGCCAGCAGCCCCTGGACAGGCGGAGACACTGAAGCTTTCTTT.

The sample holds a few counts of this clone. The chain uses TRBV30 and TRBJ1-2; 12 bases align to TRBD1. This CDR3 is 15 amino acids long. The germline CDR1 and CDR2 sequences are GTSNPN and SVGIG (reference sequence). Germline trimming cut 3 bases from V and 4 bases from J; bases unmatched to any gene: 6. The CDR3 is CAWSPGQGATYGYTF. In DNA, the CDR3 is TGTGCCTGGAGCCCGGGACAGGGGGCTACCTATGGCTACACCTTC.

The chain joins TRBV2 to TRBJ1-5, with D maybe TRBD1 (6 bases). The CDR3 runs 14 residues. V dropped 4 bases and J dropped 5 bases, with 12 bases sitting between them. Germline V gene data show CDR1 as SNHLY and CDR2 as FYNNEI. The CDR3 bases are TGTGCCAGCAGTGCCAGCGGGGGGCATCAGCCCCAGCATTTT. It specifies CASSASGGHQPQHF.

Only a few counts were recorded for this clone. J is TRBJ1-2 and V is TRBV5-1; 7 nucleotides agree with TRBD1. The germline gives CDR1 SGHRS, CDR2 YFSETQ. The CDR3 runs to 15 residues. V shed 2 bases and J 4 bases; nucleotides not matched to a gene: 8. The CDR3 bases are TGCGCCAGCAGCTTTGAGACAGGGCTTGGCTATGGCTACACCTTC. This sequence encodes CASSFETGLGYGYTF.

This clone was observed at least ten times. The rearrangement links TRBV29-1 to TRBJ1-1; D remains unclear. CDR1 and CDR2 (germline): SQVTM, ANQGSEA. Between the trimmed V and J ends, which lost 5 bases and 1 base, there was a span of 14 bases. The CDR3 is made up of 14 amino acids. The CDR3 nucleotides are TGCAGCGTTTTTCCTAACAGACAGAACACTGAAGCTTTCTTT. Translation gives CSVFPNRQNTEAFF. Based on the CDR3 plus reference TRBV29-1 and TRBJ1-1, the full variable domain is SAVISQKPSRDICQRGTSLTIQCQVDSQVTMMFWYRQQPGQSLTLIATANQGSEATYESGFVIDKFPISRPNLTFSTLTVSNMSPEDSSIYLCSVFPNRQNTEAFFGQGTRLTVV.

In its sample, this clone was seen many times. The genes are TRBV18 and TRBJ2-5, with 7 positions matching TRBD2. This CDR3 region has 13 residues. The V segment lost 5 bases and the J segment 3 bases; nucleotides outside the gene matches: 3. Germline V gene lookup returns CDR1 KGHSH and CDR2 LQKENI. Here the CDR3 DNA reads TGTGCCAGCTCAGGGAGGGAGGAAGAGACCCAGTACTTC. Translation: CASSGREEETQYF.